These T cell receptor beta chains were read from a single sample in a study of cytomegalovirus exposure and HLA in healthy donors. Sequencing was performed with immunoSEQ multiplex PCR; in TCRdb, only in-frame clones are kept and a portion is missing. The sample includes around 150,000 clones, about 65% of them seen just once. Sequencing was carried out using PBMCs. The source of these receptors is a man aged 40-55 years in good health and CMV-seropositive. The CDR3 runs from the conserved cysteine through the conserved F or W. D genes are given only for firm matches. Only some rows state a clone size, as once, few, many or a class for expanded clones.

clone_size: NA; v_call: TRBV5-4; d_call: TRBD1; j_call: TRBJ1-2; cdr3_nt: TGTGCCAGCAGCTCCAACCCCGACAGGGCCGGCTACACCTTC; cdr3_aa: CASSSNPDRAGYTF
clone_size: NA; v_call: TRBV10-3; d_call: NA; j_call: TRBJ2-5; cdr3_nt: TGTGCCATCAGAGCTAGGGAGACCCAGTACTTC; cdr3_aa: CAIRARETQYF
clone_size: NA; v_call: TRBV30; d_call: NA; j_call: TRBJ1-1; cdr3_nt: TGTGCCTGGAGACCTACAGGGAGCACTGAAGCTTTCTTT; cdr3_aa: CAWRPTGSTEAFF
clone_size: NA; v_call: TRBV30; d_call: TRBD1; j_call: TRBJ2-7; cdr3_nt: TGTGCCTGGAGCTCGGGACAGGGGTTGGGAGAGCAGTACTTC; cdr3_aa: CAWSSGQGLGEQYF
clone_size: few; v_call: TRBV19; d_call: NA; j_call: TRBJ1-2; cdr3_nt: TGTGCCACTAAGGACGGGGTTCGACTCTACACCTTC; cdr3_aa: CATKDGVRLYTF
clone_size: NA; v_call: TRBV6-1; d_call: TRBD1; j_call: TRBJ1-2; cdr3_nt: TGTGCCAGCAGCCTTGACAGGGGGGCTAACTATGGCTACACCTTC; cdr3_aa: CASSLDRGANYGYTF
clone_size: NA; v_call: TRBV6-6; d_call: TRBD1; j_call: TRBJ1-6; cdr3_nt: TGTGCCAGCAGGCTCCAGGGGGCCTATAATTCACCCCTCCACTTT; cdr3_aa: CASRLQGAYNSPLHF
clone_size: NA; v_call: TRBV4-3; d_call: NA; j_call: TRBJ1-1; cdr3_nt: TGCGCCAGCAGCCAAACCGGGGGGATCACTGAAGCTTTCTTT; cdr3_aa: CASSQTGGITEAFF
clone_size: once; v_call: TRBV6-1; d_call: NA; j_call: TRBJ1-5; cdr3_nt: TGTGCCAGCAGTGATTACAAAGGGGGTGGGAATCAGCCCCAGCATTTT; cdr3_aa: CASSDYKGGGNQPQHF
clone_size: NA; v_call: TRBV5-6; d_call: NA; j_call: TRBJ1-5; cdr3_nt: TGTGCCAGCAGCTTATCTCAGGAATATCAGCCCCAGCATTTT; cdr3_aa: CASSLSQEYQPQHF
clone_size: NA; v_call: TRBV5-1; d_call: TRBD1; j_call: TRBJ1-5; cdr3_nt: TGCGCCAGCAGCTCTGGACAGGGTGGACAGCCCCAGCATTTT; cdr3_aa: CASSSGQGGQPQHF
clone_size: NA; v_call: TRBV15; d_call: TRBD1; j_call: TRBJ1-3; cdr3_nt: TGTGCCACCAGCAGAGACAGGGGGTTCGGAAACACCATATATTTT; cdr3_aa: CATSRDRGFGNTIYF
clone_size: NA; v_call: TRBV19; d_call: NA; j_call: TRBJ2-7; cdr3_nt: TGTGCCAGTAGTATTGCGGTAGGAGACTACGAGCAGTACTTC; cdr3_aa: CASSIAVGDYEQYF
clone_size: NA; v_call: TRBV5-1; d_call: NA; j_call: TRBJ2-5; cdr3_nt: TGCGCCAGCAGCTCACAGGGAGGGGAGACCCAGTACTTC; cdr3_aa: CASSSQGGETQYF
clone_size: NA; v_call: TRBV5-5; d_call: TRBD1; j_call: TRBJ1-2; cdr3_nt: TGTGCCAGCAGTACTCCCTACAGGGGTAACTATGGCTACACCTTC; cdr3_aa: CASSTPYRGNYGYTF
clone_size: NA; v_call: TRBV2; d_call: TRBD1; j_call: TRBJ2-5; cdr3_nt: TGTGCCAGCAGTGGGGACAGGGGTTTCGCGCGAGAGACCCAGTACTTC; cdr3_aa: CASSGDRGFARETQYF
clone_size: NA; v_call: TRBV19; d_call: TRBD2; j_call: TRBJ2-3; cdr3_nt: TGTGCCAGTAGTATAGATGGTCCGATAGCGGGGGGCCGCGATACGCAGTATTTT; cdr3_aa: CASSIDGPIAGGRDTQYF
clone_size: NA; v_call: TRBV18; d_call: TRBD2; j_call: TRBJ2-3; cdr3_nt: TGTGCCAGCTCACCAACGTCGGGGGGGCACACAGATACGCAGTATTTT; cdr3_aa: CASSPTSGGHTDTQYF
clone_size: NA; v_call: TRBV7-9; d_call: NA; j_call: TRBJ2-7; cdr3_nt: TGTGCCAGCAGCTTGAGTAGCCCCTACGAGCAGTACTTC; cdr3_aa: CASSLSSPYEQYF
clone_size: once; v_call: TRBV28; d_call: NA; j_call: TRBJ2-7; cdr3_nt: TGTGCCAGCAGCCCTTTCAGGGGATCTGATACGTACGAGCAGTACTTC; cdr3_aa: CASSPFRGSDTYEQYF
clone_size: once; v_call: TRBV10-3; d_call: NA; j_call: TRBJ1-2; cdr3_nt: TGTGCCATCAGTGCGCAGGGTAGCTACACCTTC; cdr3_aa: CAISAQGSYTF
clone_size: NA; v_call: TRBV4-3; d_call: TRBD1; j_call: TRBJ1-4; cdr3_nt: TGCGCCAGCAGCCACTCGGACAGGGCCAGCGAAAAACTGTTTTTT; cdr3_aa: CASSHSDRASEKLFF
clone_size: NA; v_call: TRBV2; d_call: TRBD2; j_call: TRBJ2-3; cdr3_nt: TGTGCCAGCAGAGGGACTAGCGGGGGGGCAGATACGCAGTATTTT; cdr3_aa: CASRGTSGGADTQYF
clone_size: NA; v_call: TRBV7-2; d_call: NA; j_call: TRBJ1-3; cdr3_nt: TGTGCCAGCAGCCCTAGTGGGGGCCCGGGCTCTGGAAACACCATATATTTT; cdr3_aa: CASSPSGGPGSGNTIYF
clone_size: NA; v_call: TRBV6-1; d_call: TRBD1; j_call: TRBJ1-2; cdr3_nt: TGTGCCAGCAGTGTCTCAACAGGGGCCACCTATGGCTACACCTTC; cdr3_aa: CASSVSTGATYGYTF
clone_size: NA; v_call: TRBV11-2; d_call: TRBD1; j_call: TRBJ1-3; cdr3_nt: TGTGCCAGCAGCTTAGAGTTTCTTTCCGGACAGGGTACTGGAAACACCATATATTTT; cdr3_aa: CASSLEFLSGQGTGNTIYF
clone_size: few; v_call: TRBV6-6; d_call: TRBD1; j_call: TRBJ2-7; cdr3_nt: TGTGCCAGCACCTCCGGGACAGCCTACGAGCAGTACTTC; cdr3_aa: CASTSGTAYEQYF
clone_size: NA; v_call: TRBV19; d_call: NA; j_call: TRBJ2-3; cdr3_nt: TGTGCCAGTAGTATAAGTAGGCCGGGGATAGCGGGCACAGATACGCAGTATTTT; cdr3_aa: CASSISRPGIAGTDTQYF
clone_size: NA; v_call: TRBV9; d_call: NA; j_call: TRBJ2-5; cdr3_nt: TGTGCCAGCAGCGTGGAACGACGGGGAGAGACCCAGTACTTC; cdr3_aa: CASSVERRGETQYF